Presented here are 14 T cell receptor beta chains from one specimen sequenced in a study of blood T cell repertoires in COVID-19. Assay: immunoSEQ multiplex PCR; the TCRdb copy retains only in-frame clones and omits some. The repertoire has more than 350,000 clones, 75% to 90% of them found once; the top ten carry around 1%. The sequencing input was PBMCs or T cells enriched from blood (not recorded which). The receptors were sampled from a man aged 18 to 30 who had recovered from COVID-19.

The chain couples TRBV29-1 to TRBJ2-3; no firm D call. The CDR3 is made up of 11 amino acids. CDR1 is SQVTM and CDR2 is ANQGSEA in the germline V gene. V was pared by 2 bases and J by 5 bases, with 5 bases between. The CDR3 nucleotides are TGCAGCGTTGAAACGGGAGATACGCAGTATTTT. This translates into CSVETGDTQYF.

The chain recombines TRBV4-3 with TRBJ2-1, with D maybe TRBD2 (5 bases). The V gene's germline CDR1 is LGHNA and CDR2 YSLEER. The CDR3 has 15 residues. With 4 bases removed from V and 6 bases from J, the gap between germline ends came to 16 bases. CDR3: CASSLERTSGNEQFF. The CDR3, as DNA: TGCGCCAGCAGCCTTGAGCGGACCTCGGGCAATGAGCAGTTCTTC.

This clone has a single count. The rearrangement joins TRBV14 to TRBJ1-1; maybe TRBD1 (6 bases). Germline V lookup: CDR1 SGHDN, CDR2 FVKESK. Trimming removed 1 base at V and 0 bases at J, with 12 bases between. The CDR3 has 16 residues. CDR3 loop: CASSQVPGTMNTEAFF. CDR3 nucleotides: TGTGCCAGCAGCCAAGTCCCTGGGACAATGAACACTGAAGCTTTCTTT.

DNA for the CDR3: TGTGCCAGTAATTTTCTCAGGGGGGACACTGAAGCTTTCTTT. It codes for CASNFLRGDTEAFF. This rearrangement joins TRBV19 to TRBJ1-1, with 7 bases matching TRBD1. V was clipped by 7 bases and J by 3 bases; unmatched bases: 8. This CDR3 contains 14 residues. Per germline, CDR1 LNHDA and CDR2 SQIVND (reference sequence).

The chain joins TRBV5-6 to TRBJ1-2; D possibly corresponds to TRBD1 (5 bases). This CDR3 is built from 14 residues. Trimming took 3 bases from V and 8 from J, leaving 17 bases between them. CDR1 is SGHDT, CDR2 YYEEEE, per germline. The CDR3, as DNA: TGTGCCAGCAGCTCACCTTTGACAGCCCCCGGCTACACCTTC. Translating gives CASSSPLTAPGYTF.

The chain joins TRBV7-9 to TRBJ2-1; perhaps TRBD2 as D (5 bases). The ends were cut back, 5 bases at V and 5 bases at J, with 16 bases in the middle. CDR1 SEHNR and CDR2 FQNEAQ come from the germline V gene (reference sequence). The CDR3 is made up of 15 amino acids. The CDR3 coding sequence is TGTGCCAGCAGCCCGCCAGGTGGGAGCAACAATGAGCAGTTCTTC. Its protein is CASSPPGGSNNEQFF.

In regard to this clone: Additional DNA sequences in this sample encode the identical CDR3. The chain uses TRBV30 and TRBJ1-2; D is uncertain. CDR3 length: 11 residues. The V end was cut by 3 bases, the J end by 1 base, with 3 bases between. Germline lookup yields CDR1 GTSNPN and CDR2 SVGIG (reference sequence). This CDR3 reads CAWSSNYGYTF. In DNA, the CDR3 is TGTGCCTGGAGCAGTAACTATGGCTACACCTTC.

CDR3 DNA: TGCGCCAGCAGCTTCGGGGGAGGAACATCCTACGAGCAGTACTTC. This translates into CASSFGGGTSYEQYF. The rearrangement uses TRBV5-1 and TRBJ2-7; a possible D gene is TRBD2 (6 bases). CDR3 length: 15 amino acids. CDR1 SGHRS and CDR2 YFSETQ come from the germline V gene. V lost 2 bases, J lost 1 base, and 13 bases lay in between.

This chain joins TRBV28 and TRBJ1-6; 8 nucleotides agree with TRBD1. This CDR3 has 13 residues. Germline V gives CDR1 MDHEN, CDR2 SYDVKM. Trimming at V came to 8 bases and at J to 8 bases, leaving 5 bases not matched to a gene. CDR3 loop: CASYQTGDSPLHF. CDR3 coding DNA: TGTGCCAGCTATCAGACAGGGGATTCACCCCTCCACTTT.

This clone was counted a few times. The chain employs TRBV5-4 and TRBJ1-1; TRBD1 matches 9 bases. The germline V gene has CDR1 SGHNT and CDR2 YYREEE (reference sequence). Trimming took 5 bases from V and 1 from J; bases not matched to a gene: 6. The CDR3 totals 15 residues. The CDR3 loop reads CASRVQGATNTEAFF. The CDR3 nucleotides read TGTGCCAGCAGGGTACAGGGGGCGACGAACACTGAAGCTTTCTTT.

The chain couples TRBV11-2 to TRBJ1-2; 7 nucleotides agree with TRBD1. The length of the CDR3 is 14 residues. Germline V CDR1 and CDR2: SGHAT, FQNNGV. J lost 8 bases, V lost 1 base, and 7 bases had no gene match. The CDR3 loop is CASSLGDRAQGYTF. DNA of the CDR3: TGTGCCAGCAGCTTAGGTGACAGGGCTCAAGGCTACACCTTC.

The chain employs TRBV28 and TRBJ1-3, with D perhaps matching TRBD1 (5 bases). Germline CDR1 MDHEN, CDR2 SYDVKM. V was clipped by 7 bases and J by 0 bases, with 10 bases between them. This CDR3 is built from 14 residues. The chain's CDR3 is CASTPGGSGNTIYF. The CDR3 DNA is TGTGCCAGCACCCCGGGGGGCTCTGGAAACACCATATATTTT.

The chain combines TRBV10-3 with TRBJ1-1, with 8 bases matching TRBD1. V shed 8 bases and J 0 bases; nucleotides not matched to a gene: 5. This CDR3 has 14 residues. Germline values: CDR1 ENHRY, CDR2 SYGVKD. The CDR3 here is CAIWDRRLNTEAFF. The CDR3 region has the DNA TGTGCCATCTGGGACAGGCGTTTGAACACTGAAGCTTTCTTT.

The rearrangement links TRBV27 to TRBJ1-5, with TRBD1 as a possible D gene (6 bases). Germline V gene data show CDR1 as MNHEY and CDR2 as SMNVEV (reference sequence). CDR3 length: 14 residues. V was pared by 5 bases and J by 7 bases, with 15 bases between. The CDR3 DNA follows: TGTGCCAGCAGTAGGACAGTTACGGGGCAGCCCCAGCATTTT. Its protein is CASSRTVTGQPQHF.